This T cell receptor beta chain was recorded in a study of T cell responses to AZD1222 COVID-19 vaccine. Comments on this clone: Antigen specificity is unknown.

V was pared by 3 bases and J by 4 bases, with 10 bases between. The germline V gene encodes CDR1 MDHEN and CDR2 SYDVKM. The length of the CDR3 is 14 residues. Measured with immunoSEQ multiplex PCR; TCRdb has only the in-frame clones, and not every one. The sample has about 96,000 clones, 85% to 90% seen once. Notes on the study in general: The breadth and depth of Spike-specific TCRs increased once two AZD1222 doses had been given. Within unmutated variant regions lay the reported targets of nearly half of spike-specific TCRs. Donors in the cohort were predominantly white British and more often female, and clonal diversity was possibly underestimated.

The sequence was obtained from an adult in good health. The starting material was peripheral blood, obtained on day 0 of AZD1222 vaccination. The chain couples TRBV28 to TRBJ1-5; D remains unclear. CDR3 nucleotides: TGTGCCAGCAGTTTGGGGTCAGCTAATCAGCCCCAGCATTTT. Translated: CASSLGSANQPQHF.